The clone carrying this T cell receptor beta chain was counted many times. Antigen specificity is unknown. The record originates from a study of response to subunit inactivated influenza vaccine. Whole-study results and caveats: Authors suggested few new T cells are recruited by each seasonal influenza vaccination.

TCRdb independently ran MiXCR on the RT-PCR reads; one entry per CDR3 protein. Of about half a million distinct CDR3 sequences listed, over 9.5% are singletons. This sequence originates from a man aged 50-59 years who received an inactivated influenza vaccine. The sample here was PBMCs from blood, taken around seven weeks after vaccination.

CDR3 in amino acids: CSAPDSGGADTQYF. CDR3 DNA sequence: TGCAGTGCTCCTGATTCTGGGGGCGCAGATACGCAGTATTTT. The chain joins TRBV20-1 to TRBJ2-3, with a tentative D call TRBD1 (6 bases). The germline V gene encodes CDR1 DFQATT and CDR2 SNEGSKA (reference sequence). The CDR3 contains 14 residues. The V end was cut by 5 bases, the J end by 4 bases, with 16 bases between.